These 14 T cell receptor delta chains came from one sample sequenced in a study of gamma-delta chains in newborns, infants, children. TCRdb re-analyzed the reads via CATT. Of 1,500 to 2,000 delta-chain clones detected, 6.5% to 8.5% appear once; the ten largest clones hold around a sixth. The material sequenced was blood. The receptors originated from a child who was a newborn, infant or young child, either healthy, febrile or measles-vaccinated (not recorded which).

This clone was detected a few times. A far more abundant clone sits one base away, making this likely a read error. Other DNA sequences from this sample encode an identical CDR3 as well. J is TRDJ1 and V is TRDV1; 9 positions agree with TRDD3. The junction had 16 bases not matched to a gene; V was cut back by 2 bases and J by 0 bases. The CDR3 extends over 20 amino acids. CDR1 is TSWWSYY, CDR2 QGS, per germline. The CDR3 coding sequence is TGTGCTCTTGGGGAAGAGGGTACCGGGGGATACCCTGTGTACACCGATAAACTCATCTTT. It codes for CALGEEGTGGYPVYTDKLIF.

This clone was seen more than once but under ten times. The TCRdb protein comes from a much larger clone and disagrees with this DNA's translation at residue 7, likely due to a read error; the protein given here is derived from the DNA. The gene calls are TRDV1 and TRDJ1, with 10 bases aligning to TRDD3. The CDR3 is 17 amino acids. With 4 bases clipped from V and 1 base from J, the junction kept 9 bases outside the gene matches. Germline CDR1 and CDR2: TSWWSYY and QGS. In DNA, the CDR3 is TGTGCTCTTGGGGGAAAGTCGTGGGGGATACCCACCGATAAACTCATCTTT. This translates into CALGGKSWGIPTDKLIF.

This clone showed up just a few times. This probably arose from a read error, given a far larger clone one base away. Distinct nucleotide sequences in the sample also encode this CDR3. The rearrangement links TRDV2 to TRDJ3; D is possibly TRDD3 (5 bases). The CDR3 length is 18 residues. Germline lookup yields CDR1 GEAIGNYY and CDR2 EKD. CDR3 coding DNA: TGTGCCTGCGACACAGGGGACCCTAGCTCCTGGGACACCCGACAGATGTTTTTC. This sequence encodes CACDTGDPSSWDTRQMFF.

This clone was counted only a few times. A read error is likely here: a far larger clone is one base away. The sample holds other DNA sequences that translate to the same CDR3. The chain has TRDV1 and TRDJ1; the match to TRDD3 covers 7 bases. The length of the CDR3 is 18 residues. Per the germline V gene, CDR1 is TSWWSYY and CDR2 is QGS. CDR3 region: CALGELSGGHWQRDKLIF. CDR3 DNA sequence: TGTGCTCTTGGGGAACTATCTGGGGGCCACTGGCAGCGCGATAAGCTCATCTTT.

A remark on this clone: This probably arose from a read error, given a far larger clone one base away. The rearrangement links TRDV2 to TRDJ3; 10 positions match TRDD3. There are 19 residues in the CDR3. Germline V gene lookup returns CDR1 GEAIGNYY and CDR2 EKD. The CDR3 bases are TGTGCCAGTGACACCGTTGGGGGATACCGCTCCTGGGACACCCGACAGATGTTTTTC. Its protein is CASDTVGGYRSWDTRQMFF.

To note about this clone: Possible read error: a much larger clone is one base away. Other DNA sequences in this sample translate to the same CDR3. For the CDR3, the DNA is TGTGCTCTTGGGGAACTTGGACCCCGTGAGGGCTGGGGGCCCACCGATAAGCTCATCTTT. Translation gives CALGELGPREGWGPTDKLIF. This sequence joins TRDV1 and TRDJ1, with TRDD3 identical over 7 bases. Germline V gene lookup returns CDR1 TSWWSYY and CDR2 QGS. CDR3 length: 20 amino acids.

This clone was seen a handful of times. This may stem from a read error, because a much larger clone lies one nucleotide away. CDR3 in DNA: TGTGCTCTTGGGGAAGCCCACCCCTACGAGACTGTGGGATGTTCGACCGATAAACTCATCTTT. Its translation is CALGEAHPYETVGCSTDKLIF. The chain has TRDV1 and TRDJ1, with D possibly being TRDD2 or TRDD3 (5 bases each). Germline V gene data show CDR1 as TSWWSYY and CDR2 as QGS. The CDR3 spans 21 residues. Trimming shortened V by 2 bases and J by 2 bases, and 30 bases separated the two germline ends.

Regarding this clone: A read error likely explains why the TCRdb protein, taken from a much larger clone, differs from this DNA's translation at residue 9; the protein shown is translated from the DNA. The chain links TRDV2 to TRDJ1, with TRDD3 identical over 11 bases. CDR3 length equals 16 residues. CDR1 and CDR2 (germline): GEAIGNYY, EKD. Trimming at V came to 2 bases and at J to 0 bases, leaving 4 bases not matched to a gene. For the CDR3, the DNA is TGTGCCTGTGACATACTGGGGGATAAGTACACCGATAAACTCATCTTT. Amino acid sequence: CACDILGDKYTDKLIF.

Remarks on this clone: TCRdb attributes to this sequence the protein of a much larger clone, which differs from the DNA translation at residue 16; a read error is likely, and the protein displayed is translated from the DNA. The chain is built from TRDV1 and TRDJ1; TRDD3 aligns across 7 bases. CDR3 length equals 18 residues. Germline V gene data show CDR1 as TSWWSYY and CDR2 as QGS. The CDR3 DNA reads TGTGCTCTTGGGGAACTTGGTACTGGGGTTCCCTACACCGATAAACACATCTTT. This gives the protein CALGELGTGVPYTDKHIF.

As to this clone: TCRdb's protein for this DNA is that of a much larger clone and differs from the translation at residue 11, likely a read error; the protein shown is the DNA translation. The chain couples TRAV29/DV5 to TRDJ3; 7 bases agree with TRDD3. Germline V gene lookup returns CDR1 NSMFDY and CDR2 ISSIKDK. The CDR3 length is 19 residues. Trimming took 0 bases from V and 2 from J; bases not matched to a gene: 11. The CDR3 DNA follows: TGTGCAGCAAGCGGGGATTGGGGGACGGGCCCCTGGGACACCCGACAGATGTTTTTC. Protein: CAASGDWGTGPWDTRQMFF. Full variable domain (missing parts from reference TRAV29/DV5 and TRDJ3): DQQVKQNSPSLSVQEGRISILNCDYTNSMFDYFLWYKKYPAEGPTFLISISSIKDKNEDGRFTVFLNKSAKHLSLHIVPSQPGDSAVYFCAASGDWGTGPWDTRQMFFGTGIKLFVEP.

Remarks on this clone: Only one base separates this from a far larger clonotype, so it likely reflects a read error. The DNA is left out, because the CDR3 cannot be placed on it with certainty; the CDR3 is given as TCRdb lists it. This specimen includes other DNA sequences encoding the same CDR3. The chain employs TRAV29/DV5 and TRDJ3; the DNA was not used to check the table's D call, TRDD3. The CDR3 length is 19 residues, termini included. Germline-derived CDR1 and CDR2 are NSMFDY and ISSIKDK. CDR3: CAASGDWGTGSWDTRQMFF.

This clone has more than one count but fewer than ten. A read error may explain this, as a much larger clone is one base away. Other DNA sequences in the sample encode the same CDR3. The V gene is TRDV1, the J gene TRDJ2; 9 bases fit TRDD3. The CDR3 spans 21 residues. V gave up 1 base and J gave up 2 bases; unmatched junction bases: 17. The germline CDR1 and CDR2 sequences are TSWWSYY and QGS. Here the CDR3 DNA reads TGTGCTCTTGGGGAACAGCTCCTCCGTCTGGGGGATCACGCCTTGACAGCACAACTCTTCTTT. It is translated as CALGEQLLRLGDHALTAQLFF.

This clone was recorded a few times. Being one base from a much bigger clone, this may be a read error. This sample includes further DNA sequences coding for the same CDR3. The chain uses TRDV1 and TRDJ1; 7 bases agree with TRDD3. After removal of 0 bases from V and 2 bases from J, the junction contained 24 bases not matched to a gene. Germline V gives CDR1 TSWWSYY, CDR2 QGS. The CDR3 sequence is 22 residues long. The DNA of the CDR3 is TGTGCTCTTGGGGAACTAGGAAAGCCTTCGCGCCTACTGGGGACGTATACCGATAAACTCATCTTT. Translated, it gives CALGELGKPSRLLGTYTDKLIF.

Comment on this clone: One junction end does not reproduce the germline sequence, and a read error may be involved. The V gene is TRDV1, the J gene TRDJ3; weak D call: TRDD3 (5 bases). The length of the CDR3 is 18 residues. In germline, CDR1 is TSWWSYY, CDR2 QGS. The CDR3 loop is CAVGYSDATTWDTQQMFF. The CDR3 nucleotides read TGTGCTGTTGGGTACTCCGATGCAACAACCTGGGACACCCAACAAATGTTTTTC.